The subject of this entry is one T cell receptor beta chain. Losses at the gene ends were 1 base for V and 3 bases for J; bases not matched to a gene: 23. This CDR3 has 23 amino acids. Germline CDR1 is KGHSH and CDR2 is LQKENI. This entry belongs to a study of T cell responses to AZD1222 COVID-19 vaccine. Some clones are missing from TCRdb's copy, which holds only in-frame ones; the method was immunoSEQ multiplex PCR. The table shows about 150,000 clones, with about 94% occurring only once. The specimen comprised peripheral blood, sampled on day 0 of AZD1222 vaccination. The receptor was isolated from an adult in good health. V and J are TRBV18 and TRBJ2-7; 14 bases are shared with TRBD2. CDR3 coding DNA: TGTGCCAGCTCACCACATAGTCGGGGGGGACTAGCGGGAGTTCTGCCGATGTACTACGAGCAGTACTTC. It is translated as CASSPHSRGGLAGVLPMYYEQYF. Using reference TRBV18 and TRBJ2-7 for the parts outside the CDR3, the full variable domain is NAGVMQNPRHLVRRRGQEARLRCSPMKGHSHVYWYRQLPEEGLKFMVYLQKENIIDESGMPKERFSAEFPKEGPSILRIQQVVRGDSAAYFCASSPHSRGGLAGVLPMYYEQYFGPGTRLTVT.